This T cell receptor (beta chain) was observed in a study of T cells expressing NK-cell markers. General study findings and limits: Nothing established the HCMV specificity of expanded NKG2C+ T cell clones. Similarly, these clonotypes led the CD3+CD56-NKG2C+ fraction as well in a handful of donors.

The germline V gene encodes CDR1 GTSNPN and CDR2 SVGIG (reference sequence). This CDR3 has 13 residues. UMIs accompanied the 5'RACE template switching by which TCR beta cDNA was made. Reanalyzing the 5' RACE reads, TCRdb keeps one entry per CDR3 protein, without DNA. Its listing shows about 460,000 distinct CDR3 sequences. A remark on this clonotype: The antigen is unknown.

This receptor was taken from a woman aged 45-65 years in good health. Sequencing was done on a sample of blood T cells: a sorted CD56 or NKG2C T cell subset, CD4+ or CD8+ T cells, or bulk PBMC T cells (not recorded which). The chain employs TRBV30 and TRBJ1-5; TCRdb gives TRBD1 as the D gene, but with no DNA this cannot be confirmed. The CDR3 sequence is CAWANRVNQPQHF.